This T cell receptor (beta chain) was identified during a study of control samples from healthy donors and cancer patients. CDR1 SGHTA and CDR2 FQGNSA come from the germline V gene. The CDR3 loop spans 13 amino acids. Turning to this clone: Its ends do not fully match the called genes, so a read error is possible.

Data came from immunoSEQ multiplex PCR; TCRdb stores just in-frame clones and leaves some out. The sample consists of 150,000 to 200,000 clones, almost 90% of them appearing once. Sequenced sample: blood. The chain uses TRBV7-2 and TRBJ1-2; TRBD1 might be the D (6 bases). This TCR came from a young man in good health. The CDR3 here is CASSVARGYGYTF. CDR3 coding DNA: TGTGCCAGCAGCGTAGCCAGGGGTTATGGCTACACCTTC. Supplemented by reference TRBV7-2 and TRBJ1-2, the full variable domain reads GAGVSQSPSNKVTEKGKDVELRCDPISGHTALYWYRQSLGQGLEFLIYFQGNSAPDKSGLPSDRFSAERTGGSVSTLTIQRTQQEDSAVYLCASSVARGYGYTFGSGTRLTVV.